The entry that follows covers one T cell receptor beta chain sequence. The germline V and J ends were trimmed by 1 base and 2 bases, with 7 bases remaining between them. The CDR3 length is 14 residues. Germline loops: CDR1 SGHKS, CDR2 YYEKEE (reference sequence). This sample was included in a study of blood T cell repertoires in COVID-19. Study information: The analysed material was cDNA or gDNA that came from T cells, B-cell-depleted T cells, or PBMCs.

Profiling relied on immunoSEQ multiplex PCR, and the TCRdb table lists in-frame clones only, not all of them. Altogether 100,000 to 120,000 clones are present, approximately 82% being singletons, with the ten largest covering over 3.5%. The sample consisted of peripheral blood. The chain is built from TRBV5-5 and TRBJ1-5; D gene ambiguous. The TCR comes from a woman of 80 years or more with acute or convalescent COVID-19. The CDR3 sequence is CASSLSRGNQPQHF. The DNA for the CDR3 is TGTGCCAGCAGCTTGTCCCGGGGCAATCAGCCCCAGCATTTT.